This TCR beta chain is from a study of T cell responses to AZD1222 COVID-19 vaccine. Study-level points and caveats: The study identified only a handful of AZD1222 recipients as seropositive at baseline. Clonal diversity may have been underestimated, and the donors were mostly white British, with more females than males. Spike was spanned by vaccine-associated CD4 TCRs, which were dominant at 160-218 and 743-854. Spike-specific TCR breadth and depth both grew after two AZD1222 doses.

Comments on this clone: The antigen is undetermined.

Method: immunoSEQ multiplex PCR; TCRdb's copy keeps in-frame clones and lacks some. The repertoire holds around 200,000 clones, roughly 90% seen once, with roughly 0.99% in the top ten. The sequence derives from an adult in good health. The source was peripheral blood, collected on day 0 of AZD1222 vaccination.

This chain's CDR3 is CASSPSFYEQYF. CDR3 in DNA: TGTGCCAGCAGTCCATCATTCTACGAGCAGTACTTC. The V and J genes are TRBV28 and TRBJ2-7; D uncertain. Trimming removed 5 bases at V and 3 bases at J, with 8 bases between. Germline CDR1 MDHEN, CDR2 SYDVKM. The CDR3 sequence is 12 residues long. The full variable domain, with the rest looked up from reference TRBV28 and TRBJ2-7, is DVKVTQSSRYLVKRTGEKVFLECVQDMDHENMFWYRQDPGLGLRLIYFSYDVKMKEKGDIPEGYSVSREKKERFSLILESASTNQTSMYLCASSPSFYEQYFGPGTRLTVT.